The 13 T cell receptor beta chains listed next were all sequenced from one sample in a study of T-cell reconstitution after alpha-beta-depleted transplantation in children. It was with unique molecular identifiers that the TCRbeta library was prepared. TCRdb passed the PCR reads through MiXCR, listing each CDR3 protein once. The sample carries 600,000 to 700,000 distinct CDR3 sequences, around a sixth recorded once. Sequencing was performed on PBMCs from the stem cell graft donor, taken from the stem cell graft. Every receptor here comes from a human donor who donated a stem cell graft to a child with acute myeloid leukemia.

This clonotype was recorded only once. The chain uses TRBV7-8 and TRBJ2-1, with a weak D call TRBD2 (6 bases). The CDR3 is 15 residues long. Per the germline V gene, CDR1 is SGHVS and CDR2 is FQNEAQ. The V gene lost 5 bases and the J gene lost 0 bases, with 11 bases spanning the gap. Here the CDR3 DNA reads TGTGCCAGCAGCCCCCGGGAGAACTCCTACAATGAGCAGTTCTTC. Protein sequence: CASSPRENSYNEQFF.

Remarks on this clonotype: Being one base from a much bigger clone, this may be a read error. This chain links TRBV7-2 with TRBJ2-5; tentatively, D is TRBD1 (6 bases). Trimming left V 6 bases short and J 4 bases short, with 9 bases between. The CDR3 covers 12 residues. The germline V gene encodes CDR1 SGHTA and CDR2 FQGNSA. CDR3 DNA: TGTGCCAGCAGTTACAGGGTAGAGACCCAGTACTTC. This gives the protein CASSYRVETQYF. The whole variable domain, remainder taken from reference TRBV7-2 and TRBJ2-5, is GAGVSQSPSNKVTEKGKDVELRCDPISGHTALYWYRQSLGQGLEFLIYFQGNSAPDKSGLPSDRFSAERTGGSVSTLTIQRTQQEDSAVYLCASSYRVETQYFGPGTRLLVL.

The CDR3 loop is CASSTGRTSYNEQFF. DNA for the CDR3: TGTGCCAGTAGCACTGGGAGGACCTCCTACAATGAGCAGTTCTTC. This rearrangement joins TRBV19 to TRBJ2-1, with a tentative D call TRBD2 (6 bases). CDR3 length: 15 residues. The germline CDR1 and CDR2 sequences are LNHDA and SQIVND (reference sequence). The V end lost 6 bases, the J end lost 0 bases, and 12 bases lay between the germline ends.

In its sample, this clonotype was seen a few times. The chain combines TRBV5-1 with TRBJ2-3, with a possible D match to TRBD2 (6 bases). The CDR3 consists of 15 residues. Germline lookup yields CDR1 SGHRS and CDR2 YFSETQ. Deletions cut 3 bases from V and 2 bases from J, with 13 bases between. The CDR3 region is CASSWTGLPTDTQYF. The CDR3 DNA sequence: TGCGCCAGCAGCTGGACGGGACTTCCCACAGATACGCAGTATTTT.

This clonotype was observed a few times. J is TRBJ2-6 and V is TRBV5-5, with D uncertain. With 0 bases removed from V and 0 bases from J, the gap between germline ends came to 7 bases. The CDR3 contains 16 residues. Germline V lookup: CDR1 SGHKS, CDR2 YYEKEE (reference sequence). The CDR3 bases are TGTGCCAGCAGCTTGGCCGGCCCCTCTGGGGCCAACGTCCTGACTTTC. This gives the protein CASSLAGPSGANVLTF.

A note on this clonotype: A much larger clone differs by one base, so this may be a read error. V and J are TRBV27 and TRBJ2-1; TRBD1 or TRBD2 may be the D gene (6 bases each). The CDR3 has 14 residues. Germline V CDR1 and CDR2: MNHEY, SMNVEV (reference sequence). CDR3 in amino acids: CASATYGGGNDQFF. CDR3 sequence (DNA): TGTGCCTCCGCAACCTACGGGGGCGGCAATGACCAGTTCTTC.

The chain joins TRBV6-6 to TRBJ2-5, with D possibly called TRBD1 or TRBD2 (5 bases each). The germline gives CDR1 MNHNY, CDR2 SVGAGI (reference sequence). The CDR3 consists of 12 residues. Between the trimmed V and J ends, which lost 8 bases and 4 bases, there was a span of 11 bases. In DNA form, the CDR3 reads TGTGCCAGCTCAGGGACCCTAGAGACCCAGTACTTC. Its protein product is CASSGTLETQYF.

This clonotype occurred a few times. The V and J genes are TRBV7-3 and TRBJ1-1; the D gene is possibly TRBD1 (5 bases). Germline V CDR1 and CDR2: SGHTA, FQGTGA. The V and J ends lost 0 bases and 0 bases respectively, with 14 bases between them. The CDR3 extends over 17 amino acids. Here the CDR3 reads CASSLTGGTVMNTEAFF. CDR3 nucleotide sequence: TGTGCCAGCAGCTTAACCGGGGGGACCGTCATGAACACTGAAGCTTTCTTT.

This clonotype has at least ten counts. J is TRBJ2-2 and V is TRBV4-2; a possible D gene is TRBD2 (6 bases). The CDR3 totals 13 residues. V gave up 3 bases and J gave up 4 bases, with 6 bases separating them. CDR1 LGHNA and CDR2 YNFKEQ come from the germline V gene. CDR3 amino acids: CASSQTSTGELFF. In DNA form, the CDR3 reads TGTGCCAGCAGCCAGACTAGCACCGGGGAGCTGTTTTTT.

The chain uses TRBV20-1 and TRBJ2-7; maybe TRBD1 (5 bases). Germline V lookup: CDR1 DFQATT, CDR2 SNEGSKA (reference sequence). The CDR3 totals 12 residues. The V end lost 2 bases, the J end lost 3 bases, and 8 bases lay between the germline ends. The CDR3, as DNA: TGCAGTGCTAGACAGGGTCACTACGAGCAGTACGTC. The encoded protein is CSARQGHYEQYV.

Ten or more counts support this clonotype. The CDR3 DNA is TGCAGTGCTAGACCCGGACAGGCGGGTAACTATGGCTACACCTTC. Translation gives CSARPGQAGNYGYTF. This chain uses TRBV20-1 with TRBJ1-2; 7 bases fit TRBD1. The CDR3 covers 15 residues. In germline, CDR1 is DFQATT, CDR2 SNEGSKA (reference sequence). After removal of 2 bases from V and 1 base from J, the junction contained 7 bases not matched to a gene.

In its sample, this clonotype was seen many times. The rearrangement joins TRBV7-2 to TRBJ1-6; D remains unclear. Germline-derived CDR1 and CDR2 are SGHTA and FQGNSA. The CDR3 has 13 residues. V lost 0 bases, J lost 6 bases, and 3 bases lay in between. The chain's CDR3 is CASSLASNSPLHF. Written as DNA, the CDR3 is TGTGCCAGCAGCTTAGCTTCTAATTCACCCCTCCACTTT.

Of note for this clonotype: A single base separates this from a much larger clone, so it may be a read error. This chain joins TRBV29-1 and TRBJ2-7; D is unclear. The CDR3 contains 9 residues. Germline values: CDR1 SQVTM, CDR2 ANQGSEA. CDR3 nucleotides: TGCAGCTCCTTCCACGACCAGTACTTC. It codes for CSSFHDQYF.